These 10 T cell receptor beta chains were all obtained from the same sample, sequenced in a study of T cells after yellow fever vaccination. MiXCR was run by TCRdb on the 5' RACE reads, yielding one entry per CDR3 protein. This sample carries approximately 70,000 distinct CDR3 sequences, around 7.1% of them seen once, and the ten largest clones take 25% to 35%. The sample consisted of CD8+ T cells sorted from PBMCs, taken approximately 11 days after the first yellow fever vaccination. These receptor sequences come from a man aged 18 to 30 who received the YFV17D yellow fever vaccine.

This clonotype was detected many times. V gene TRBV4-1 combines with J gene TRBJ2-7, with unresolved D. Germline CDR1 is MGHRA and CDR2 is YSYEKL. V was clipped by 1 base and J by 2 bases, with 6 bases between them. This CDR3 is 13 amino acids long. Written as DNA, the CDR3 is TGCGCCAGCAGCCAAGGGTATCCCTACGAGCAGTACTTC. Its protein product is CASSQGYPYEQYF.

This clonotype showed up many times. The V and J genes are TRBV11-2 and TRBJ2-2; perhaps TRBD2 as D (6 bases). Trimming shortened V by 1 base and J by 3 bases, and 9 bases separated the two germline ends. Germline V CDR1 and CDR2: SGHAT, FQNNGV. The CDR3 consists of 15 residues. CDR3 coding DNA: TGTGCCAGCAGCTTAGCGCGGGGCTACACCGGGGAGCTGTTTTTT. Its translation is CASSLARGYTGELFF.

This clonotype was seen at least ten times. The CDR3 nucleotides read TGTGCCAGCAGTTTGGCGGATGGCGAGCAGTACTTC. It is translated as CASSLADGEQYF. The chain employs TRBV6-6 and TRBJ2-7; D not resolved. There are 12 residues in the CDR3. Germline assignment: CDR1 MNHNY and CDR2 SVGAGI (reference sequence). The V and J ends lost 4 bases and 6 bases respectively, with 10 bases between them.

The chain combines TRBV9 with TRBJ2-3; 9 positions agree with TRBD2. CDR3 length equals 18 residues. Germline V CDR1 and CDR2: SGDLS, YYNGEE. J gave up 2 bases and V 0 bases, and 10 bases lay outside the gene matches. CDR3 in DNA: TGTGCCAGCAGCGTAGGCAGCGGGGGGCCTAGGTACACAGATACGCAGTATTTT. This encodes CASSVGSGGPRYTDTQYF.

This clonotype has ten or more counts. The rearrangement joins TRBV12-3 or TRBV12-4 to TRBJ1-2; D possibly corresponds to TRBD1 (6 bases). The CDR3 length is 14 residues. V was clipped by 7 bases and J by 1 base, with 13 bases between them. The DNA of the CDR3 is TGTGCCAGCAAAAACAGGGATGGTAACTATGGCTACACCTTC. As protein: CASKNRDGNYGYTF.

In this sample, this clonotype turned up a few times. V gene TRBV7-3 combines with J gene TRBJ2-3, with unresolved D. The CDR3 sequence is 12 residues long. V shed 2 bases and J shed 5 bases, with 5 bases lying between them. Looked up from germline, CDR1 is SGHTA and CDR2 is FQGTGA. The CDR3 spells CASSLGRDTQYF. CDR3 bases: TGTGCCAGCAGCTTAGGTCGAGATACGCAGTATTTT.

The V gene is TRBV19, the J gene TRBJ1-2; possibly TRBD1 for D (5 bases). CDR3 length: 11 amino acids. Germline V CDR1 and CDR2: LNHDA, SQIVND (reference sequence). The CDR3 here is CGAGPDYGYTF. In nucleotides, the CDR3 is TGTGGAGCGGGACCAGACTATGGCTACACCTTC.

Here the CDR3 reads CASSLGGASYNEQFF. DNA for the CDR3: TGTGCCAGCAGCTTAGGGGGGGCCTCCTACAATGAGCAGTTCTTC. The rearrangement uses TRBV7-3 and TRBJ2-1, with D perhaps TRBD2 (7 bases). Germline V lookup: CDR1 SGHTA, CDR2 FQGTGA. V was pared by 2 bases and J by 0 bases, with 8 bases between. This CDR3 has 15 residues.

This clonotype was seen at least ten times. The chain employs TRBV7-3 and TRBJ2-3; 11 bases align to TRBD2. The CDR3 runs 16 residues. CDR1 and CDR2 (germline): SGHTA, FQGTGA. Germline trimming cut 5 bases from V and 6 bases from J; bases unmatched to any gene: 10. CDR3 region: CASSPSSGGERDTQYF. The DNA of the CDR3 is TGTGCCAGCAGCCCCAGTAGCGGGGGGGAGAGGGATACGCAGTATTTT.

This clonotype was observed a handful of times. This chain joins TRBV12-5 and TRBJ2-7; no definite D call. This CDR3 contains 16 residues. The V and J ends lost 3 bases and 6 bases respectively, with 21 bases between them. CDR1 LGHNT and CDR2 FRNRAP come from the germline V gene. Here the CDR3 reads CASGLSLDPDSGEQYF. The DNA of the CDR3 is TGTGCTAGTGGTTTATCGCTCGACCCGGATTCTGGCGAGCAGTACTTC.